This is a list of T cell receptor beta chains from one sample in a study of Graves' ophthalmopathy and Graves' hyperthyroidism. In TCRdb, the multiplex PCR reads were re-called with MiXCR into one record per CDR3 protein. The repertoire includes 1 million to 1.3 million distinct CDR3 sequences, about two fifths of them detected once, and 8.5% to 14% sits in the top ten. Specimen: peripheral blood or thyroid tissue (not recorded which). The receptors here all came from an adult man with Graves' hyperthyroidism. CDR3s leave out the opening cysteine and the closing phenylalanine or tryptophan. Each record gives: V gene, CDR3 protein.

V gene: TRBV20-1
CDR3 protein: SARTGGRGYEQY

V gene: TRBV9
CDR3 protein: ASSLSVGGQLGGEKLF

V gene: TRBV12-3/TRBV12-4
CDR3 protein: ASSLARGTGDHYGYT

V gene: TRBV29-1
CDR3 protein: SVEGSPDRGPGNTIY

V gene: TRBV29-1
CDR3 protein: SVTKAGRARGY

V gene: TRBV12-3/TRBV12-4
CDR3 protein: ASSWGTADTEAF

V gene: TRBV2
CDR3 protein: ASRVTGGRGYT

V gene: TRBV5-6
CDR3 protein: ASSLRQRNTEAF

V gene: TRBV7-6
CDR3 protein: ASSQMRWGNTPEAF

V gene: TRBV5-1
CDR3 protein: ASSLAGTENSPLH

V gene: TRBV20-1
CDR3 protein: SEPGGYTMNTEAF

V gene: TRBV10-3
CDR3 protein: AISGGVGNQPQH

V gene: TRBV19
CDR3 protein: ASVGQTNTGELF

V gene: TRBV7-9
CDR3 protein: ASGLLHYQPQH

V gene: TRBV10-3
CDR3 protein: AILKGLNGYT

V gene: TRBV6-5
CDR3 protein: ASSQGQIGYT

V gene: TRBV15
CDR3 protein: ATSREGTRNTEAF

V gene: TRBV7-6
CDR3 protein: ASSLGSGGSQETQY

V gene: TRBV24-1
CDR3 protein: ATSEAGGYTIY

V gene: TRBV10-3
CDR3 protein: ATLNDRGGQTQY

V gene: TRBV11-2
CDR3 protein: ASSLQTGGSGANVLT

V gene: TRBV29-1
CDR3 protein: SSGGNLGDGYT

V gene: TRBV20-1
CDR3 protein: SALRPGPHPYEQY

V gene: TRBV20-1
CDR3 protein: SATKGQDGYT

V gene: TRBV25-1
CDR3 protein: ASSLISILSSYNSPLH

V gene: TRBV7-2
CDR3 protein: ASSSRLAGDFTDTQY

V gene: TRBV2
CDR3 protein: ASRFGQETQY

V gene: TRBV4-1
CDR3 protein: ASSRGDRRGYT

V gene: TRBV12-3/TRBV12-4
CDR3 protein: ASSDTGTGTHEQY

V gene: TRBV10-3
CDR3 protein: AISEPTSGSLTGELF

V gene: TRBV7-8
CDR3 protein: ASSLLADFSNQPQH

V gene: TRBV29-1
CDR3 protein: SVAGQKAF

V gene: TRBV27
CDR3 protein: ASSRSQGAHTEAF

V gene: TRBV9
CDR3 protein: ASSPLPGPPNSPLH

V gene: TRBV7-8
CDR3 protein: ASRSGTGGSETQY

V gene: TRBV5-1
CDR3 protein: ASSETGGYT

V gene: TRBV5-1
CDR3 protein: ASSGGPYQGYYEQY

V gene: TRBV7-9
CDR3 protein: ASNAGTTYEQY

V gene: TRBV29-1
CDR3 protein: SVEVNGELF

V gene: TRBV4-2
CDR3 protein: ASSRGQTGNYEQY

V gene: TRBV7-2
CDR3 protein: ASSSWRAGGDNYGYT

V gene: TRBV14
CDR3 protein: ASSPVISGANVLT

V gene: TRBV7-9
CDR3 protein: ASSGSEKLF

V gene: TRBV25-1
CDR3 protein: ACSVDGYT

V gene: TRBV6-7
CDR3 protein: ASSYWEKKEKLF

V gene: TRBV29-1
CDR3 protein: SVTEGGNQPQH

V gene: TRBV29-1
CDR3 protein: SVVGTGAAYEQY

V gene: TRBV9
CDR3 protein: ASSVGLAISGANVLT

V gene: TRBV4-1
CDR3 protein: ASSQDEGTGDEQY

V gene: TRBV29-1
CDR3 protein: SSVGLGPYEQY

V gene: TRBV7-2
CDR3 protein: ASSEDRSNQPQY

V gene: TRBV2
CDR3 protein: ASSGAGPGWETQY

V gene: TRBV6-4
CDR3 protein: ASSYSLPGEAGYGYT

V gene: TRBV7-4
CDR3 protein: ASSPTTSGLSYEQY